Listed below are T cell receptor beta chains from one sample, sequenced in a study of blood T cell repertoires in COVID-19. Measured with immunoSEQ multiplex PCR; TCRdb has only the in-frame clones, and not every one. Among roughly 120,000 clones, around nine tenths were seen once, and the ten largest hold about 3.5%. The sequencing sample was made of peripheral blood. All receptors come from a man in his forties or fifties with active COVID-19. Both conserved end residues are part of each CDR3. Only some rows state a clone size, as once, few, many or a class for expanded clones.

TRBJ2-5	TRBV2	.	CASEYRVRETQYF
TRBJ1-1	TRBV27	.	CASSLSRNTEAFF
TRBJ2-2	TRBV11-3	.	CASSLSRTGELFF
TRBJ1-4	TRBV9	.	CASSVELQATNEKLFF
TRBJ2-1	TRBV30	.	CAWTQAGVGNEQFF
TRBJ2-1	TRBV7-5	.	CARSLKNLAGGHNEQFF
TRBJ1-3	TRBV2	.	CASSRRDSGNTIYF
TRBJ2-2	TRBV3-1/TRBV3-2	.	CASSQEGGGFGELFF
TRBJ2-7	TRBV12-3/TRBV12-4	once	CASSLLKGGEQYF
TRBJ2-5	TRBV19	.	CASSTRTSGGRETQYF
TRBJ1-1	TRBV6-5	once	CASRGQGGNTEAFF
TRBJ2-2	TRBV13	once	CASSLGHFSGSTGELFF
TRBJ2-3	TRBV5-1	.	CASSTGRTSGVTDTQYF
TRBJ1-2	TRBV2	.	CASSGSGSDGYTF
TRBJ2-1	TRBV5-6	.	CASSLLPAGGNNEQFF
TRBJ2-2	TRBV7-9	once	CASSVGVGTGGELFF
TRBJ1-1	TRBV6-5	.	CASSRSRQGSEAFF
TRBJ2-1	TRBV19	.	CASRGVASGGEQFF
TRBJ1-4	TRBV19	.	CASSIVRTGGNEKLFF
TRBJ2-3	TRBV6-5	.	CASTRQNTDTQYF
TRBJ2-3	TRBV5-1	.	CASSSGTSGGDTQYF
TRBJ1-2	TRBV7-8	.	CASSDRGFYGYTF
TRBJ2-3	TRBV6-5	.	CASSYSRGDTQYF
TRBJ1-6	TRBV9	.	CASSVRGGYSPLHF
TRBJ1-2	TRBV23-1	.	CASKDLRDRGFSYGYTF
TRBJ1-3	TRBV6-5	.	CASKPGQISGNTIYF
TRBJ1-4	TRBV6-5	.	CASRDRGGANEKLFF
TRBJ1-2	TRBV2	.	CASNGRNHYGYTF
TRBJ2-1	TRBV14	.	CASSQDPGYNEQFF
TRBJ2-1	TRBV7-2	.	CASDRLAGVSEEQFF
TRBJ2-7	TRBV24-1	.	CATSDEGGEQYF
TRBJ2-3	TRBV5-8	.	CASMEGGPGGLDTQYF
TRBJ2-7	TRBV12-5	.	CASGFRDSYEQYF
TRBJ2-5	TRBV18	.	CASSLSPPGRETQYF